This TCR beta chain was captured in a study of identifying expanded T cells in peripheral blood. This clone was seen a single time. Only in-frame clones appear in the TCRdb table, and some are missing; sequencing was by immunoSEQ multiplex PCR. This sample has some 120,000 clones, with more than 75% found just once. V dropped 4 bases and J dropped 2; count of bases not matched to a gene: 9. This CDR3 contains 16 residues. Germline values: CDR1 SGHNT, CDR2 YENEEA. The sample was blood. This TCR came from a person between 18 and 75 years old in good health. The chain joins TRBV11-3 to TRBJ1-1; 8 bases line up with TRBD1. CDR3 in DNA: TGTGCCAGCAGCTGGGACAGGACGACCTTTAACACTGAAGCTTTCTTT. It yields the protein CASSWDRTTFNTEAFF.